The entry that follows covers one T cell receptor (beta chain) sequence. TCRdb's copy holds only in-frame clones and misses some; the assay was immunoSEQ multiplex PCR. The sample contains over 110,000 clones, roughly 92% of which appear only once. This specimen belongs to a study of control samples from healthy donors and cancer patients. This receptor was identified in a young man in good health. Sequencing input: blood.

CDR3 in amino acids: CASSQAGLAGGATQYF. CDR3 DNA sequence: TGCGCCAGCAGCCAAGCGGGGCTAGCGGGAGGTGCTACGCAGTATTTT. The genes are TRBV4-1 and TRBJ2-3; 11 nucleotides align to TRBD2. The CDR3 is 16 amino acids. V gave up 1 base and J gave up 8 bases; unmatched junction bases: 8. Germline V lookup: CDR1 MGHRA, CDR2 YSYEKL.